The rows below give T cell receptor beta chains drawn from one sample of a study of cytomegalovirus exposure and HLA in healthy donors. Measured with immunoSEQ multiplex PCR; TCRdb has only the in-frame clones, and not every one. This repertoire shows some 200,000 clones, approximately 70% found once; its top ten account for about 2.5%. The sample was PBMCs. All receptors come from a man aged 40-50 years in good health and CMV-seropositive. Each CDR3 is given with its conserved first and last residue. The D gene is left open where the match is weak. Rows may omit the clone size; those that give it use once, few, many or a size class.

CDR3 DNA	CDR3 protein	V gene	J gene	clone size	D gene
TGCGCCAGCAGCTGGGCGTACCAAGAGACCCAGTACTTC	CASSWAYQETQYF	TRBV5-1	TRBJ2-5	few	.
TGCGCCAGCAGTCCCGGGGCTAGCGGGGACACCGGGGAGCTGTTTTTT	CASSPGASGDTGELFF	TRBV5-1	TRBJ2-2	.	TRBD2
TGTGCCAGCAGTTCACAGGGCGAAGCTTTCTTT	CASSSQGEAFF	TRBV27	TRBJ1-1	few	.
TGCGCCAGCAGCCAATTGACAGAGAACGAGCAGTACTTC	CASSQLTENEQYF	TRBV4-1	TRBJ2-7	.	.
TGTGCCAGCAGCGATTCAACTACAGGGGGCGGAGAGACCCAGTACTTC	CASSDSTTGGGETQYF	TRBV7-9	TRBJ2-5	.	TRBD1
TGTGCCAGCAGCTTGGACAGGGGGGGTGAGCAGTTCTTC	CASSLDRGGEQFF	TRBV7-7	TRBJ2-1	once	TRBD1
TGTGCCAGCAATCCTCTGACAGGGTCAGTTTCACCCCTCCACTTT	CASNPLTGSVSPLHF	TRBV6-1	TRBJ1-6	once	TRBD1
TGTGCAAGTCGCTCCAAAGCCGACAGGGCGAACACTGAAGCTTTCTTT	CASRSKADRANTEAFF	TRBV12-2	TRBJ1-1	.	.
TGCGCCAGCAGCCCGACGGGCAGGGTGGACACCATATATTTT	CASSPTGRVDTIYF	TRBV5-1	TRBJ1-3	.	.
TGCGCCAGCAGCTTGGACCTTGGGGGGTATGGCTACACCTTC	CASSLDLGGYGYTF	TRBV5-1	TRBJ1-2	.	.
TGTGCCAGCAGCTCCGGCGGGGGAGACTATGGCTACACCTTC	CASSSGGGDYGYTF	TRBV5-4	TRBJ1-2	.	.
TGCGCCAGCAGCTTGGTACCAGGGGGCGCTGGTAGTCTCTATGGCTACACCTTC	CASSLVPGGAGSLYGYTF	TRBV5-1	TRBJ1-2	once	TRBD1
TGTGCCAGCAGTTCCCTCCGGGGGTTTGGCCCCGGGGAGCTGTTTTTT	CASSSLRGFGPGELFF	TRBV27	TRBJ2-2	.	.
TGCGCCAGCAGCCAAGATTGGGGACTGAGCTACGAGCAGTACTTC	CASSQDWGLSYEQYF	TRBV4-3	TRBJ2-7	few	.
TGTGCCAGCAGCGTAGCTTCTAGCACAGATACGCAGTATTTT	CASSVASSTDTQYF	TRBV9	TRBJ2-3	.	.
TGTGCCAGCAGTTCGACAGGGGGCCTCACTGAAGCTTTCTTT	CASSSTGGLTEAFF	TRBV6-1	TRBJ1-1	.	TRBD1
TGTGCCAGCAGCTTGGTCCAGGGCACAGATACGCAGTATTTT	CASSLVQGTDTQYF	TRBV5-6	TRBJ2-3	.	.
TGCGCCAGCAGCACTCGCCAAGGACAATCTGGGGCCAACGTCCTGACTTTC	CASSTRQGQSGANVLTF	TRBV5-1	TRBJ2-6	once	.
TGTGCCAGCAGCGCTACAGGTGATAGCTCCTACGAGCAGTACTTC	CASSATGDSSYEQYF	TRBV28	TRBJ2-7	.	.
TGTGCCAGCTCACCAGCTGGGGCAGGGGTAACGAACACTGAAGCTTTCTTT	CASSPAGAGVTNTEAFF	TRBV18	TRBJ1-1	.	.
TGTGCCAGCAGCCTCGGCAGGGTGAACGAGCAGTACTTC	CASSLGRVNEQYF	TRBV7-8	TRBJ2-7	once	.
TGTGCCAGCAGACGAGGGACAGACTCCTACGAGCAGTACTTC	CASRRGTDSYEQYF	TRBV28	TRBJ2-7	few	TRBD1
TGTGCCAGTAACCCAGGGGGCAGCTCCTATAATTCACCCCTCCACTTT	CASNPGGSSYNSPLHF	TRBV19	TRBJ1-6	.	TRBD1
TGTGCCAGCAGCGAGAAGCGGGGGGCCACCTCCTACTACGAGCAGTACTTC	CASSEKRGATSYYEQYF	TRBV7-2	TRBJ2-7	.	TRBD2
TGTGCCAGCAGCTTAGCCCCCAGGGCTAGTTCGGAGAGCTCCTACAATGAGCAGTTCTTC	CASSLAPRASSESSYNEQFF	TRBV7-6	TRBJ2-1	.	.
TGTGCCAGCAGCCAGGGCCAGGGACTAGCGGGGGGGCCTGACACCGGGGAGCTGTTTTTT	CASSQGQGLAGGPDTGELFF	TRBV4-2	TRBJ2-2	.	TRBD2
TGCGCCAGCAGCCTGGGACTTACCACCGGGGAGCTGTTTTTT	CASSLGLTTGELFF	TRBV4-1	TRBJ2-2	few	.
TGTGCCAGCAGCGTCGGACAGGGTTGGGAAGGAGAAAAACTGTTTTTT	CASSVGQGWEGEKLFF	TRBV9	TRBJ1-4	.	TRBD1
TGTGCCAGCAGCTTAGACCGAAGGGGGAACACTGAAGCTTTCTTT	CASSLDRRGNTEAFF	TRBV13	TRBJ1-1	few	.
TGTGCCAGCTCCTTCTTCTCCTACAATGAGCAGTTCTTC	CASSFFSYNEQFF	TRBV18	TRBJ2-1	.	.
TGTGCCAGTACCCCCAGTGGGGCCGAGAAGCCCCAGCATTTT	CASTPSGAEKPQHF	TRBV19	TRBJ1-5	few	.
TGTGCCAGCAGCCCTCGGACAGGGGTTATCTACAATGAGCAGTTCTTC	CASSPRTGVIYNEQFF	TRBV7-6	TRBJ2-1	few	TRBD1
TGTGCCAGCACCCTAAGCCTAGCGGGGCCCCTGTTTTTT	CASTLSLAGPLFF	TRBV13	TRBJ2-2	few	TRBD2
TGTGCCAGCAGCTTAGCGCTACTAGCGGTTCACGAGCAGTACTTC	CASSLALLAVHEQYF	TRBV7-2	TRBJ2-7	.	TRBD2
TGTGCCAGCAGCCATCCCCGGACTCCCGAAGAGACCCAGTACTTC	CASSHPRTPEETQYF	TRBV5-4	TRBJ2-5	.	.
TGTGCCAGCAGCTTAGATGTAGCGGGGCGGAATGAGCAGTTCTTC	CASSLDVAGRNEQFF	TRBV11-2	TRBJ2-1	.	TRBD2
TGTGCCAGTAGTATAGATAGGAGCTCTGGGGCCAACGTCCTGACTTTC	CASSIDRSSGANVLTF	TRBV19	TRBJ2-6	.	.
TGTGCCAGCTCCTGGACTCCCGAAGGGAATGGCTACACCTTC	CASSWTPEGNGYTF	TRBV7-2	TRBJ1-2	few	.
TGTGCCAGCAGCTTATCCCCCGCAGGGCACAGCAATGAGCAGTTCTTC	CASSLSPAGHSNEQFF	TRBV7-3	TRBJ2-1	.	.
TGCAGCGTGCCTAGACCCCCCGCGGGCGCGGGCTACAATGAGCAGTTCTTC	CSVPRPPAGAGYNEQFF	TRBV29-1	TRBJ2-1	.	.
TGTGCCAGCAGTTTGACAGGGGGAATAAACATTCAGTACTTC	CASSLTGGINIQYF	TRBV27	TRBJ2-4	.	TRBD1
TGTGCCAGTAGTATCGCGGCCGCCGATAATTCACCCCTCCACTTT	CASSIAAADNSPLHF	TRBV19	TRBJ1-6	.	.
TGTGCCAGCAGCTTAGAGTATGACAGTCCCTACGAGCAGTACTTC	CASSLEYDSPYEQYF	TRBV7-9	TRBJ2-7	.	.
TGTGCCAGCAGCCTAGGGAGTGGGTGGAGGACTGAAGCTTTCTTT	CASSLGSGWRTEAFF	TRBV11-2	TRBJ1-1	.	.
TGTGCCAGCAGTGACTCCAGGGTTTCACCCCTCCACTTT	CASSDSRVSPLHF	TRBV6-6	TRBJ1-6	.	.
TGTGCCAGCAGAACCGGGACAGGGGGCAATCAGCCCCAGCATTTT	CASRTGTGGNQPQHF	TRBV6-1	TRBJ1-5	.	TRBD1
TGTGCCAGCAGCCCGGTTCTAGCGGGGGGATTCACTAGCACAGATACGCAGTATTTT	CASSPVLAGGFTSTDTQYF	TRBV7-9	TRBJ2-3	.	TRBD2
TGTGCCAGCAGTGTGACAGGGATCGGCTACACCTTC	CASSVTGIGYTF	TRBV6-1	TRBJ1-2	.	TRBD1
TGTGCCAGCGAGAGGAATTCTGGAAACACCATATATTTT	CASERNSGNTIYF	TRBV6-5	TRBJ1-3	few	.
TGTGCCAGCAGTTTATCCCCCCTTAATACAGGTGCCGGTGTAGACACCATATATTTT	CASSLSPLNTGAGVDTIYF	TRBV28	TRBJ1-3	few	.
TGTGCCAGCAGCGGTCCGGGACAGACCTATGGCTACACCTTC	CASSGPGQTYGYTF	TRBV9	TRBJ1-2	.	TRBD1
TGTGCCACCAGCCGGGGGGGGGCGCGTGGGGCCAACGTCCTGACTTTC	CATSRGGARGANVLTF	TRBV15	TRBJ2-6	.	TRBD2
TGTGCCAGCAGCTCCTTACAGGGGGCGGCTGAAGCTTTCTTT	CASSSLQGAAEAFF	TRBV7-2	TRBJ1-1	.	TRBD1